One sample yielded the 6 T cell receptor beta chains listed below, sequenced in a study of blood T cell repertoires in COVID-19. This table comes from immunoSEQ multiplex PCR, and its TCRdb copy is limited to in-frame clones, with some not included. In the table there are 250,000 to 350,000 clones, 87% of which are singletons. The sequenced sample consisted of peripheral blood. These receptors came from a man aged 18 to 29 with active or convalescent COVID-19.

This chain connects TRBV29-1 to TRBJ1-3, with D hard to call. This CDR3 has 14 amino acids. V was trimmed by 0 bases and J by 0 bases, leaving 6 bases between them. Germline CDR1 reads SQVTM; CDR2 reads ANQGSEA. The CDR3 DNA follows: TGCAGCGTTGAAGAAGTCGGCTCTGGAAACACCATATATTTT. It specifies CSVEEVGSGNTIYF.

This clone has more than one count but fewer than ten. The chain has TRBV2 and TRBJ1-2, with a weak D call TRBD1 (5 bases). V was trimmed by 6 bases and J by 2 bases, leaving 13 bases between them. CDR1 SNHLY and CDR2 FYNNEI come from the germline V gene. The CDR3 is 14 amino acids. The CDR3, as DNA: TGTGCCAGCAGAACAGGATCGCCAAACTATGGCTACACCTTC. This sequence encodes CASRTGSPNYGYTF. Variable domain in full (rest from reference TRBV2 and TRBJ1-2): EPEVTQTPSHQVTQMGQEVILRCVPISNHLYFYWYRQILGQKVEFLVSFYNNEISEKSEIFDDQFSVERPDGSNFTLKIRSTKLEDSAMYFCASRTGSPNYGYTFGSGTRLTVV.

The chain combines TRBV24-1 with TRBJ2-7, with D perhaps matching TRBD2 (7 bases). V was cut by 0 bases and J by 2 bases, with 25 bases left in between. CDR3 length equals 20 residues. Germline V lookup: CDR1 KGHDR, CDR2 SFDVKD. Here the CDR3 DNA reads TGTGCCACCAGTGATTTGCCAGGACAGAAGAACAGCGGGGTACCCTACGAGCAGTACTTC. Its protein is CATSDLPGQKNSGVPYEQYF.

V and J are TRBV7-9 and TRBJ2-1; TRBD2 matches 8 bases. The length of the CDR3 is 14 residues. V shed 8 bases, J shed 6 bases, and the junction held 9 bases outside the gene matches. Germline CDR1 is SEHNR and CDR2 is FQNEAQ (reference sequence). The CDR3 coding sequence is TGTGCCAGCCTCGCCGGGGGGGCCTTCAATGAGCAGTTCTTC. Protein product: CASLAGGAFNEQFF.

The chain combines TRBV24-1 with TRBJ2-5, with TRBD2 identical over 8 bases. V was pared by 9 bases and J by 4 bases, with 12 bases of the junction left unmatched. This CDR3 is 15 amino acids long. Germline V CDR1 and CDR2: KGHDR, SFDVKD. CDR3 region: CATGGFSGTRETQYF. CDR3 nucleotides: TGTGCCACCGGGGGATTCTCCGGGACTAGAGAGACCCAGTACTTC.

This chain uses TRBV28 with TRBJ2-5; 9 bases fit TRBD1. The CDR3 contains 15 residues. After removal of 6 bases from V and 1 base from J, the junction contained 6 bases not matched to a gene. Germline V lookup: CDR1 MDHEN, CDR2 SYDVKM. The CDR3 reads CASSDRGEGQETQYF. DNA for the CDR3: TGTGCCAGCAGCGACAGGGGGGAAGGCCAAGAGACCCAGTACTTC.